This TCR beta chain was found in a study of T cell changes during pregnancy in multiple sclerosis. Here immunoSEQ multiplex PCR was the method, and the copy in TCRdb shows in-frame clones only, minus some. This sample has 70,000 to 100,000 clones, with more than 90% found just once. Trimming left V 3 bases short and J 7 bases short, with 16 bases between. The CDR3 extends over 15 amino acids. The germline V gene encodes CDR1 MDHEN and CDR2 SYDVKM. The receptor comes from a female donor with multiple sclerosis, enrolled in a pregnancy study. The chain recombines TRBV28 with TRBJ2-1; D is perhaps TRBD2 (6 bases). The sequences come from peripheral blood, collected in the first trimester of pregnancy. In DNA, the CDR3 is TGTGCCAGCAGTTTCAGGACACCGGGGGTTAATGAGCAGTTCTTC. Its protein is CASSFRTPGVNEQFF.